These 14 T cell receptor beta chains came from one sample sequenced in a study of blood T cell repertoires in COVID-19. Libraries were prepared by immunoSEQ multiplex PCR; TCRdb keeps only in-frame clonotypes and omits some of them. In the table there are 180,000 or so clones, approximately 82% of which are singletons. Sequencing was performed on peripheral blood. The receptors stem from a human donor with acute or convalescent COVID-19. The donor label of this sample is uncertain.

As DNA, the CDR3 is TGTGCCAGCAGCGTAGGGTCTCTAAGCTCCTACAATGAGCAGTTCTTC. It specifies CASSVGSLSSYNEQFF. V gene TRBV9 combines with J gene TRBJ2-1; D call uncertain. V lost 0 bases to trimming and J lost 0 bases, with 10 bases between them. The CDR3 extends over 16 amino acids. From germline, CDR1 is SGDLS and CDR2 YYNGEE.

This clone was counted only a few times. The rearrangement links TRBV5-5 to TRBJ2-7; 8 nucleotides line up with TRBD1. The germline V gene encodes CDR1 SGHKS and CDR2 YYEKEE (reference sequence). The trim removed 0 bases at V and 2 bases at J, leaving 1 base unmatched. This CDR3 has 14 amino acids. The CDR3 is CASSLGTGTYEQYF. Here the CDR3 DNA reads TGTGCCAGCAGCTTGGGGACAGGGACCTACGAGCAGTACTTC.

The rearrangement links TRBV10-3 to TRBJ2-3; the D gene is possibly TRBD2 (5 bases). This CDR3 comprises 15 residues. Germline CDR1 ENHRY, CDR2 SYGVKD. V lost 4 bases and J lost 2, with 13 bases in between. Here the CDR3 DNA reads TGTGCCATCAGTGCCGGAGGACTGATCACAGATACGCAGTATTTT. Residues: CAISAGGLITDTQYF.

Details on this clone: At one end, the junction sequence differs from germline, possibly due to a read error. The chain links TRBV3-1 (or the pseudogene TRBV3-2) to TRBJ2-7; perhaps TRBD2 as D (6 bases). This CDR3 comprises 14 residues. In germline, CDR1 is LGHDT, CDR2 YNNKEL (reference sequence). CDR3 amino acids: CASRQDGSSYEQYF. CDR3 DNA: TGTGCCAGCAGGCAAGACGGGAGCTCCTACGAGCAGTACTTC.

This clone was picked up a small number of times. The V call is TRBV4-2, the J call TRBJ2-3, with 8 bases that match TRBD1. Germline V gene data show CDR1 as LGHNA and CDR2 as YNFKEQ. With V trimmed by 1 base and J by 3 bases, 9 bases remained unmatched. The CDR3 sequence is 17 residues long. CDR3 nucleotide sequence: TGTGCCAGCAGCCAAGCCTTAGGACAGGGTCAGACAGATACGCAGTATTTT. Protein: CASSQALGQGQTDTQYF.

In this sample, this clone turned up a few times. The chain recombines TRBV5-1 with TRBJ1-6; 7 nucleotides match TRBD1. Trimming cost V 3 bases and J 9 bases; bases outside gene matches: 9. The CDR3 has 15 amino acids. Germline lookup yields CDR1 SGHRS and CDR2 YFSETQ. The CDR3 region has the DNA TGCGCCAGCAGCTCGAGGACAGGAGGAACTTCACCCCTCCACTTT. Residues: CASSSRTGGTSPLHF.

The CDR3, as DNA: TGTGCCAGCAGCTCGGGACAGGAGGCGTTGCACGAGCAGTACTTC. It is translated as CASSSGQEALHEQYF. The chain recombines TRBV9 with TRBJ2-7; 8 nucleotides line up with TRBD1. The CDR3 sequence is 15 residues long. Losses at the gene ends were 4 bases for V and 5 bases for J; bases not matched to a gene: 11. Germline assignment: CDR1 SGDLS and CDR2 YYNGEE.

The chain combines TRBV21-1 with TRBJ1-4. TRBV21-1 is shown as a pseudogene. The CDR3 spans 15 residues. The CDR3 reads CASGDRGERYEKLFF. The DNA of the CDR3 is TGTGCCAGTGGGGATCGGGGGGAAAGGTATGAAAAACTGTTTTTT.

This chain connects TRBV14 to TRBJ2-3; TRBD2 is a possible D gene (5 bases). The germline V gene has CDR1 SGHDN and CDR2 FVKESK. CDR3 size: 16 residues. Trimming took off 2 bases at V and 1 base at J, with 13 bases between the two ends. This chain's CDR3 is CASSQQTVRGTDTQYF. As DNA, the CDR3 is TGTGCCAGCAGCCAACAGACGGTGAGGGGCACAGATACGCAGTATTTT.

This chain joins TRBV7-3 and TRBJ2-1; weak D call: TRBD2 (5 bases). V lost 2 bases to trimming and J lost 0 bases, with 11 bases between them. The CDR3 is made up of 16 amino acids. The germline CDR1 and CDR2 sequences are SGHTA and FQGTGA. DNA of the CDR3: TGTGCCAGCAGCTTAGAGGGCCTAAGCTCCTACAATGAGCAGTTCTTC. Amino acids: CASSLEGLSSYNEQFF.

Points on this clone: Relative to the germline gene, one junction end is altered; a read error may explain this. The chain employs TRBV5-6 and TRBJ2-1, with a weak D call TRBD1 (6 bases). Germline V gene sequence: CDR1 SGHDT, CDR2 YYEEEE. The CDR3 runs 14 residues. CDR3 nucleotide sequence: TGTGCCAGCAAACAGGGAATATCCTCCAATGAGCAGTTCTTC. Protein sequence: CASKQGISSNEQFF.

The chain uses TRBV5-4 and TRBJ1-2; possibly TRBD1 for D (5 bases). V lost 0 bases, J lost 4 bases, and 19 bases lay in between. CDR3 length: 17 amino acids. Germline assignment: CDR1 SGHNT and CDR2 YYREEE (reference sequence). The CDR3 loop reads CASSLAGGGGISYGYTF. CDR3 DNA sequence: TGTGCCAGCAGCTTGGCGGGCGGGGGTGGTATCAGCTATGGCTACACCTTC.

The V call is TRBV11-2, the J call TRBJ1-2; the match to TRBD1 covers 9 bases. With V trimmed by 1 base and J by 1 base, 4 bases remained unmatched. The length of the CDR3 is 16 residues. Germline values: CDR1 SGHAT, CDR2 FQNNGV. The CDR3 loop is CASSLGGTGSNYGYTF. CDR3 nucleotide sequence: TGTGCCAGCAGCTTAGGCGGGACAGGGAGTAACTATGGCTACACCTTC.

This rearrangement joins TRBV7-2 to TRBJ2-7; 14 positions agree with TRBD2. V lost 7 bases, J lost 6 bases, and 5 bases stayed unmatched. CDR1 and CDR2 (germline): SGHTA, FQGNSA. The CDR3 is 14 amino acids. The CDR3 bases are TGTGCCAGCACCCAGGGACTAGCGGGAGTCGAGCAGTACTTC. It encodes CASTQGLAGVEQYF.